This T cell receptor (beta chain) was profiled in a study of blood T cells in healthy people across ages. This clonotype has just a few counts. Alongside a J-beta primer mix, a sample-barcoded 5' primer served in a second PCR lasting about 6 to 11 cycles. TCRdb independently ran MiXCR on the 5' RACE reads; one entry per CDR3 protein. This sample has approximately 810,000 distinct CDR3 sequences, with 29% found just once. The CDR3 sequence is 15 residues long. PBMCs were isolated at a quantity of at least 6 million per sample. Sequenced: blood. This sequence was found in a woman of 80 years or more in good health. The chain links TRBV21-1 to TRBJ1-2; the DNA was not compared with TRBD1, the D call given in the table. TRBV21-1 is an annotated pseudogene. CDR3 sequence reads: CASSKEVTGDYGYTF. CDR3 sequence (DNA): TGTGCCAGCAGCAAAGAAGTAACAGGGGACTATGGCTACACCTTC.